This T cell receptor beta chain was found in a study of T cell responses to AZD1222 COVID-19 vaccine. Second-dose recipients at about 4 or about 12 weeks were treated as one pooled group. The protocol was immunoSEQ multiplex PCR, while the TCRdb copy is restricted to in-frame clones and leaves out a portion. The sample includes some 140,000 clones, more than 85% of them seen just once. About this clone: Its target is not known.

Study results and limitations: After the peak T cell response, and only then, were repertoires sampled. When two AZD1222 doses had been given, Spike-specific TCR breadth and depth rose. Close to half of spike-specific TCRs reportedly recognize unmutated variant regions.

In germline, CDR1 is SEHNR, CDR2 FQNEAQ (reference sequence). J lost 2 bases, V lost 9 bases, and 5 bases had no gene match. The CDR3 sequence is 13 residues long. Sample: peripheral blood, taken 28 days after the second AZD1222 dose. This TCR derives from an adult who received the AZD1222 COVID-19 vaccine. The chain uses TRBV7-9 and TRBJ2-3; 7 bases fit TRBD1. CDR3 DNA sequence: TGTGCCAGATCGGGACAGACCACAGATACGCAGTATTTT. Translated, it gives CARSGQTTDTQYF. Based on the CDR3 plus reference TRBV7-9 and TRBJ2-3, the full variable domain is DTGVSQNPRHKITKRGQNVTFRCDPISEHNRLYWYRQTLGQGPEFLTYFQNEAQLEKSRLLSDRFSAERPKGSFSTLEIQRTEQGDSAMYLCARSGQTTDTQYFGPGTRLTVL.